Included here is one T cell receptor (beta chain) sequence, with context. Its antigen is still unknown. Losses at the gene ends were 6 bases for V and 4 bases for J; bases not matched to a gene: 6. Per the germline V gene, CDR1 is SNHLY and CDR2 is FYNNEI. The CDR3 has 15 residues. This specimen belongs to a study of cytomegalovirus exposure and HLA in healthy donors. Points from the study as a whole: Differences between HLA loci emerged in a later analysis of TCR association rates, with DRB1 most and HLA-C fewest. From TCR beta sequences, most subjects' HLA-A and HLA-B alleles were reportedly predicted accurately. Reports described diagnosis of cytomegalovirus status by the classifier as highly specific and sensitive. It was shown in a later analysis that HLA-associated TCR beta chains were more clonally expanded than other, equally common chains.

The PCR employed 60 Vbeta primers together with 13 Jbeta primers. Assay used: immunoSEQ multiplex PCR; TCRdb lists only in-frame clones, some missing. The sample lists some 250,000 clones; around 76% were seen once. This receptor was obtained from a woman in her 40s in good health and CMV-seropositive. V is TRBV2 and J is TRBJ1-5; TRBD1 matches 10 bases. Sequences were obtained from PBMCs. DNA for the CDR3: TGTGCCAGCAGCGCCCTGGGACAGGGGAATCAGCCCCAGCATTTT. It codes for CASSALGQGNQPQHF. Complete variable domain (other parts from reference TRBV2 and TRBJ1-5): EPEVTQTPSHQVTQMGQEVILRCVPISNHLYFYWYRQILGQKVEFLVSFYNNEISEKSEIFDDQFSVERPDGSNFTLKIRSTKLEDSAMYFCASSALGQGNQPQHFGDGTRLSIL.